This TCR beta chain is from a study of OX40 agonist ivuxolimab in advanced cancers. Background on the study: Ivuxolimab, which patients received intravenously every 2 weeks, was dosed at 0.01 to 10 mg/kg.

Trimming removed 2 bases from V and 5 bases from J, with 15 bases in between. The germline V gene encodes CDR1 SGDLS and CDR2 YYNGEE. The CDR3 has 15 amino acids. Generated by immunoSEQ multiplex PCR, the TCRdb table keeps only in-frame clones and is missing some. The sample holds under 75,000 clones, roughly 92% seen once. The sequences come from CD4+ or CD8+ T cells sorted from blood, collected in a trial of the OX40 agonist ivuxolimab. The sequence came from an adult with an advanced solid tumor such as melanoma, head and neck, liver or kidney cancer. The chain couples TRBV9 to TRBJ2-3; D is possibly TRBD1 (6 bases). CDR3 region: CASSVPSAGVDTQYF. CDR3 DNA: TGTGCCAGCAGCGTTCCGTCGGCAGGGGTAGATACGCAGTATTTT.